A single sample gave rise to the 14 T cell receptor beta chains below, sequenced in a study of Ad26.COV2.S vaccination and SARS-CoV-2 variants (dated by TCRdb to about 2021). Libraries came from the immunoSEQ multiplex PCR assay. The table comes from immuneACCESS by way of TCRdb, which keeps in-frame sequences with V and J called. Part of the clones is missing from these tables; in studies checked, under half for an unresolved V gene and the rest for unknown reasons. Counted in this sample were some 340,000 clones; approximately 86% of them appeared once. The biggest ten clones account for 1.5% to 2.5% of the sample. According to the study, the label for this sample's treatment or condition signals: around 19 received Ad26.COV2.S at low or high dose, single or two shots; roughly five received placebo; per-sample allocation not given. For vaccine and placebo recipients, repertoires were sequenced using samples collected on day 63 after the first injection.

Sequencing was performed on peripheral blood, taken in a trial of Ad26.COV2.S vaccine versus placebo. Receptors originate from a person aged 18 to 65 who received the Ad26.COV2.S COVID-19 vaccine or a placebo.

The rearrangement joins TRBV6-5 to TRBJ2-7; 10 bases fit TRBD1. Germline CDR1 is MNHEY and CDR2 is SVGAGI. V shed 4 bases and J 4 bases; nucleotides not matched to a gene: 4. This CDR3 contains 14 residues. DNA for the CDR3: TGTGCCAGCAGTTTTAGACAGGGGGCGTACGAGCAGTACTTC. This translates into CASSFRQGAYEQYF.

The rearrangement uses TRBV19 and TRBJ1-5; the D is unclear. This CDR3 contains 10 residues. Looked up from germline, CDR1 is LNHDA and CDR2 is SQIVND (reference sequence). V lost 7 bases, J lost 5 bases, and 3 bases lay in between. CDR3 in amino acids: CASIYQPQHF. The CDR3 coding sequence is TGTGCCAGTATCTATCAGCCCCAGCATTTT.

CDR3 nucleotide sequence: TGTGCCAGCAGTGACCGGACAGGGGACAGCGAGCAGTACTTC. Its translation: CASSDRTGDSEQYF. This chain links TRBV2 with TRBJ2-7, with TRBD1 identical over 9 bases. The germline gives CDR1 SNHLY, CDR2 FYNNEI. Trimming took 3 bases from V and 6 from J; bases not matched to a gene: 6. The CDR3 loop spans 14 amino acids.

The chain is built from TRBV7-3 and TRBJ1-3; D possibly corresponds to TRBD1 (6 bases). The CDR3 contains 15 residues. Trimming cost V 1 base and J 2 bases, with 9 bases left between them. Germline V gene sequence: CDR1 SGHTA, CDR2 FQGTGA. The CDR3 loop is CASSLKGGPGNTIYF. CDR3 nucleotides: TGTGCCAGCAGCTTAAAGGGGGGGCCTGGAAACACCATATATTTT.

The chain carries TRBV6-5 and TRBJ2-1, with D unresolved. CDR3 length: 15 residues. Germline CDR1 reads MNHEY; CDR2 reads SVGAGI. With 2 bases removed from V and 0 bases from J, the gap between germline ends came to 8 bases. The chain's CDR3 is CASSYKGSSYNEQFF. CDR3 nucleotide sequence: TGTGCCAGCAGTTACAAGGGAAGCTCCTACAATGAGCAGTTCTTC.

This chain links TRBV24-1 with TRBJ2-2; D not certain. V lost 5 bases to trimming and J lost 3 bases, with 6 bases between them. In germline, CDR1 is KGHDR, CDR2 SFDVKD. The CDR3 sequence is 13 residues long. The CDR3 DNA follows: TGTGCCACCAGTGCCACAGACACCGGGGAGCTGTTTTTT. Translation gives CATSATDTGELFF.

The rearrangement joins TRBV25-1 to TRBJ1-2; a weak D match, TRBD1 (5 bases). The CDR3 is 17 residues long. V was pared by 8 bases and J by 2 bases, with 24 bases between. The V gene's germline CDR1 is MGHDK and CDR2 SYGVNS. The CDR3 here is CASQEGVPGTKNYGYTF. In nucleotides, the CDR3 is TGTGCCAGCCAAGAAGGGGTTCCCGGAACTAAAAACTATGGCTACACCTTC.

This clone has just a few counts. Other nucleotide sequences from this sample produce the same CDR3. This rearrangement joins TRBV30 to TRBJ1-5; perhaps TRBD1 as D (6 bases). Per the germline V gene, CDR1 is GTSNPN and CDR2 is SVGIG (reference sequence). Trimming removed 0 bases at V and 3 bases at J, with 9 bases between. This CDR3 region has 14 residues. CDR3 DNA sequence: TGTGCCTGGAGTGTAGGGGGTTCCAATCAGCCCCAGCATTTT. Residues: CAWSVGGSNQPQHF.

In its sample, this clone was seen once. The chain carries TRBV5-4 and TRBJ1-2; 9 bases fit TRBD1. Losses at the gene ends were 4 bases for V and 4 bases for J; bases not matched to a gene: 8. Looked up from germline, CDR1 is SGHNT and CDR2 is YYREEE (reference sequence). The CDR3 runs 15 residues. CDR3 in amino acids: CASSQRQGVPYGYTF. As DNA, the CDR3 is TGTGCCAGCAGCCAGCGACAGGGGGTCCCCTATGGCTACACCTTC.

The V and J genes are TRBV5-1 and TRBJ2-3; D gene unclear. Germline assignment: CDR1 SGHRS and CDR2 YFSETQ. This CDR3 region has 14 residues. Trimming left V 3 bases short and J 1 base short, with 9 bases between. The CDR3 DNA follows: TGCGCCAGCAGCTGGCCTGCGGGCACAGATACGCAGTATTTT. It specifies CASSWPAGTDTQYF.

J is TRBJ1-2 and V is TRBV5-1; D is unclear. The V gene lost 0 bases and the J gene lost 6 bases, with 12 bases spanning the gap. CDR1 and CDR2 from the germline V gene are SGHRS and YFSETQ. CDR3 length equals 14 residues. CDR3 bases: TGCGCCAGCAGCTTGGGCGGGGTTGGGGATGGCTACACCTTC. Translating it yields CASSLGGVGDGYTF.

The genes are TRBV4-3 and TRBJ2-7; a weak D match, TRBD1 (5 bases). CDR3 length: 15 amino acids. The V gene lost 4 bases and the J gene lost 6 bases, with 19 bases spanning the gap. Germline-derived CDR1 and CDR2 are LGHNA and YSLEER. CDR3 region: CASSRSITGFFEQYF. CDR3 sequence (DNA): TGCGCCAGCAGCCGGTCGATAACAGGATTTTTCGAGCAGTACTTC.

The chain recombines TRBV27 with TRBJ2-7; D is unresolved. The CDR3 spans 13 residues. Per the germline V gene, CDR1 is MNHEY and CDR2 is SMNVEV (reference sequence). V was clipped by 0 bases and J by 4 bases, with 7 bases between them. The CDR3 coding sequence is TGTGCCAGCAGTTTATCTAGGGATTACGAGCAGTACTTC. Protein sequence: CASSLSRDYEQYF.

There are a few counts of this clone. This CDR3 is CASSQSTGTGPFNEKLFF. DNA of the CDR3: TGCGCCAGCAGCCAAAGCACCGGGACAGGGCCTTTTAATGAAAAACTGTTTTTT. The genes are TRBV4-1 and TRBJ1-4; 9 bases are shared with TRBD1. CDR1 is MGHRA and CDR2 is YSYEKL in the germline V gene. The CDR3 is 18 amino acids. The ends lost 2 bases at V and 4 bases at J; junction bases unmatched: 11.